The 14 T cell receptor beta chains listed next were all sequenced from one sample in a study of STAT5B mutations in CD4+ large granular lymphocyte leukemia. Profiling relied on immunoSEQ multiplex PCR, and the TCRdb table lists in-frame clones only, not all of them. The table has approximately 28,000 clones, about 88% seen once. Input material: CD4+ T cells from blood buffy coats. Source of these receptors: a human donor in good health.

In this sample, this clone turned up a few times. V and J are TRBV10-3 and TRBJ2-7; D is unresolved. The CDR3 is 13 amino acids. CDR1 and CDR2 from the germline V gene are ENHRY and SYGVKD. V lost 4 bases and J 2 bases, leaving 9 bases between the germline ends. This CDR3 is CAISAPPPYEQYF. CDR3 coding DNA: TGTGCCATCAGTGCACCGCCCCCCTACGAGCAGTACTTC.

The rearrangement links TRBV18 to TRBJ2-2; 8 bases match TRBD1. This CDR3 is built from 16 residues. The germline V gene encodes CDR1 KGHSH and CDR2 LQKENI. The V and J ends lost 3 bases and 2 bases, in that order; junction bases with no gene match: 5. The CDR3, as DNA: TGTGCCAGCTCACCTCGGGGACAGGCAAACACCGGGGAGCTGTTTTTT. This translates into CASSPRGQANTGELFF.

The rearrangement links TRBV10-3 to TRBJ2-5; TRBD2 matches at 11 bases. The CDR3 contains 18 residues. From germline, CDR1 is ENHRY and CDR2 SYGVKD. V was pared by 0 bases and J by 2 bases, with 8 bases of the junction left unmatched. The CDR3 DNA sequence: TGTGCCATCAGTGAGTCACTAACTAGCGGGAGTTTGCAAGAGACCCAGTACTTC. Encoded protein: CAISESLTSGSLQETQYF.

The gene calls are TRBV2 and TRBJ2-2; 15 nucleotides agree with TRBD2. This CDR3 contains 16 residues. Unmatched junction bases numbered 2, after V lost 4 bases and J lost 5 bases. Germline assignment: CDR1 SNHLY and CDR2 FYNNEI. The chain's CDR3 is CASSGTSGRETGELFF. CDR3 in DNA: TGTGCCAGCAGTGGGACTAGCGGGAGGGAAACCGGGGAGCTGTTTTTT.

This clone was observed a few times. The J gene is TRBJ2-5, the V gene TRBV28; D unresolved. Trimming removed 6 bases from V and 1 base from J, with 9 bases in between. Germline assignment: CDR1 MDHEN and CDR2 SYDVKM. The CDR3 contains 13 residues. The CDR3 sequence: CASRWASQETQYF. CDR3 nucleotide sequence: TGTGCCAGCAGGTGGGCGTCCCAAGAGACCCAGTACTTC.

CDR3 amino acids: CSVEVFGTSGSVDEQFF. For the CDR3, the DNA is TGCAGCGTTGAAGTGTTCGGGACTAGCGGGAGTGTTGATGAGCAGTTCTTC. V and J are TRBV29-1 and TRBJ2-1; 14 nucleotides align to TRBD2. CDR3 size: 17 residues. The germline V gene encodes CDR1 SQVTM and CDR2 ANQGSEA. V shed 1 base and J 8 bases; nucleotides not matched to a gene: 10.

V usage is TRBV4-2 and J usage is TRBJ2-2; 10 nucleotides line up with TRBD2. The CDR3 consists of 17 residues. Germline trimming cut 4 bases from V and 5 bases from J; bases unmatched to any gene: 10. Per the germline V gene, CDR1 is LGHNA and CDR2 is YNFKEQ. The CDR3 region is CASSRSSGRALTGELFF. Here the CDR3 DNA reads TGTGCCAGCAGCCGAAGCAGCGGGAGGGCCTTAACCGGGGAGCTGTTTTTT.

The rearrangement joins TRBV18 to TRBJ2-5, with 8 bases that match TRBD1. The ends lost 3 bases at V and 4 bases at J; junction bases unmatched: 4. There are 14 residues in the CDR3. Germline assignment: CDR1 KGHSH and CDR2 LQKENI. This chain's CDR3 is CASSPSGTGETQYF. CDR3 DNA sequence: TGTGCCAGCTCACCTTCCGGGACAGGAGAGACCCAGTACTTC.

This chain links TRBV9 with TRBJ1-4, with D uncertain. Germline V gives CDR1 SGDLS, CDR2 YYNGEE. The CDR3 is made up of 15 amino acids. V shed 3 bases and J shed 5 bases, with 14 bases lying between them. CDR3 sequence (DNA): TGTGCCAGCAGCGGGACGGGGAACAACAATGAAAAACTGTTTTTT. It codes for CASSGTGNNNEKLFF.

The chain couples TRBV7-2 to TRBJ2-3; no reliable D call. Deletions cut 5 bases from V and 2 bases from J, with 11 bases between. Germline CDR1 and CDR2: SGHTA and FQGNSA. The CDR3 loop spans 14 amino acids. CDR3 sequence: CASSPRVFTDTQYF. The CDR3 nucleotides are TGTGCCAGCAGCCCACGGGTCTTCACAGATACGCAGTATTTT. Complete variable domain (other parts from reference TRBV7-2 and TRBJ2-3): GAGVSQSPSNKVTEKGKDVELRCDPISGHTALYWYRQSLGQGLEFLIYFQGNSAPDKSGLPSDRFSAERTGGSVSTLTIQRTQQEDSAVYLCASSPRVFTDTQYFGPGTRLTVL.

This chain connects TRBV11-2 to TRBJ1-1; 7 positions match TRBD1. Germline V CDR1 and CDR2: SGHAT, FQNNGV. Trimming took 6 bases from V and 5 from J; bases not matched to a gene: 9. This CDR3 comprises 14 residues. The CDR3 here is CASRRDRVVTEAFF. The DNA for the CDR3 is TGTGCCAGCAGACGCGACAGGGTCGTAACTGAAGCTTTCTTT.

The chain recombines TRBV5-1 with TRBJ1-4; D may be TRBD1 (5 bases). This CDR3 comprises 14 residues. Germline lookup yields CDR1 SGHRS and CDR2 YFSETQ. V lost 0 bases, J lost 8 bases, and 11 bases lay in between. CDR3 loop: CASSLEGRAEKLFF. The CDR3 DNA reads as TGCGCCAGCAGCTTGGAGGGCAGGGCGGAAAAACTGTTTTTT.

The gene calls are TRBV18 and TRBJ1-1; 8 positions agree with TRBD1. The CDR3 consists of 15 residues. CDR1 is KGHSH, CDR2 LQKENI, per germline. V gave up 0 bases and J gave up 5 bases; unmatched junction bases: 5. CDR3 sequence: CASSPPYTGGTEAFF. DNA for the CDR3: TGTGCCAGCTCACCACCGTATACAGGGGGAACTGAAGCTTTCTTT.

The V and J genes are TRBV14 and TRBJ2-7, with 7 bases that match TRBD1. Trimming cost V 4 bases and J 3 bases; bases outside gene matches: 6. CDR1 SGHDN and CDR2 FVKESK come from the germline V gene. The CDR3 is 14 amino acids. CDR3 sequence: CASSRTGTVYEQYF. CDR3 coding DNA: TGTGCCAGCAGCCGTACTGGGACAGTCTACGAGCAGTACTTC.